This T cell receptor (beta chain) emerged from a study of blood T cell repertoires in COVID-19. About the study: Samples came from the United States, Italy and Spain, spanning acute and convalescent COVID-19.

V was pared by 3 bases and J by 6 bases, with 12 bases of the junction left unmatched. CDR1 and CDR2 from the germline V gene are SQVTM and ANQGSEA. This CDR3 comprises 15 residues. As originally analysed: It was from reference gene primer amplification that nucleated cell counts were estimated. Profiling relied on immunoSEQ multiplex PCR, and the TCRdb table lists in-frame clones only, not all of them. V and J calls plus clone size are reproduced from that table; the DNA served to infer D and trimming. The sample records approximately 110,000 clones, 86% being singletons. Material for sequencing was peripheral blood. This TCR came from a human donor in a cohort sampled during active COVID-19. This chain joins TRBV29-1 and TRBJ1-2; 8 nucleotides match TRBD1. The CDR3 loop reads CSVEGRTGRGNGYTF. The CDR3 nucleotides are TGCAGCGTTGAGGGGAGGACAGGGAGAGGGAATGGCTACACCTTC.